The clone carrying this T cell receptor beta chain was recorded a few times. Its target is not known. The record originates from a study of identical twins. Trimming removed 0 bases from V and 7 bases from J, with 18 bases in between. The CDR3 is 16 amino acids. Germline lookup yields CDR1 MNHEY and CDR2 SVGAGI. TCRdb ran MiXCR on the 5' RACE reads and lists one entry per CDR3 protein. In the table there are about 200,000 distinct CDR3 sequences, about 10% of which are singletons. Study-wide results and limits: Possibly, invariant MAIT and iNKT cells partly confounded zero-insertion analyses. Models underestimated out-of-frame TCR alpha sharing in monozygotic twins.

The TCR comes from a man in his forties or fifties in good health. Source material: memory T cells sorted from blood. The chain links TRBV6-5 to TRBJ1-2; no reliable D call. DNA of the CDR3: TGTGCCAGCAGTTACTCGGGCGGGGAGAGGGTTCGTGGCTACACCTTC. It yields the protein CASSYSGGERVRGYTF.